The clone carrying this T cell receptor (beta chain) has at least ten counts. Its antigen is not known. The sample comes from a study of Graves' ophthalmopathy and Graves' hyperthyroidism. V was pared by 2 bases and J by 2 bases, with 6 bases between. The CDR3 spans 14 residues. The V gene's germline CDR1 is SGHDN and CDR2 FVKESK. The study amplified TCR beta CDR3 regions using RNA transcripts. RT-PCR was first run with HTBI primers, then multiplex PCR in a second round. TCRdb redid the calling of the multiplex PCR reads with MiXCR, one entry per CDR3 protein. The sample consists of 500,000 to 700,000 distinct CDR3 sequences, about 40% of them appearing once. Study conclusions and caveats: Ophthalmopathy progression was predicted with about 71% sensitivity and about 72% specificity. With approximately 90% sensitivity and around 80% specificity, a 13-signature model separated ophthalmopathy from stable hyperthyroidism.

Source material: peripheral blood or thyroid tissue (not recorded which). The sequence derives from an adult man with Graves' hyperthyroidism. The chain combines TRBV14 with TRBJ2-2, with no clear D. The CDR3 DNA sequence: TGTGCCAGCAGCCAAAACATCAACACCGGGGAGCTGTTTTTT. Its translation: CASSQNINTGELFF.